This T cell receptor (beta chain) was recorded in a study of regulatory T cells in long-lasting Graves disease. Findings and caveats of the study: Between persistent patients, about 2,500 public clonotypes were shared, exceeding the 950 to 1,000 shared between new patients. Thyroid tissue was not studied; only peripheral blood was.

Indicated time point: newly diagnosed GD, antithyroid drugs for less than 3 months. The authors made the TCR library using RNA they extracted from PBMCs. Researchers made TCR beta libraries by using iRepertoire HTBI primers and running Arm-PCR on CDR3 regions. TCRdb called the multiplex PCR reads again in MiXCR, with one record for every CDR3 protein. The sample yields around 450,000 distinct CDR3 sequences, about 16% seen once. This CDR3 spans 12 amino acids. Trimming cost V 6 bases and J 1 base, with 6 bases left between them. Germline-derived CDR1 and CDR2 are MDHEN and SYDVKM. This clonotype has at least ten counts. Antigen specificity is unknown. The same specimen was also included in a second study, on T cells in Graves' hyperthyroidism and ophthalmopathy. From that study: Lactation, pregnancy, other autoimmune disease or uncontrolled infection led to exclusion of patients.

The sequence was collected from a man aged 35 to 55 with Graves disease. This sample comprised peripheral blood mononuclear cells (PBMCs), obtained at new diagnosis, from a patient treated with antithyroid drugs. J is TRBJ1-1 and V is TRBV28, with a weak D call TRBD1 (6 bases). The DNA for the CDR3 is TGTGCCAGCAGGACAGGGAACACTGAAGCTTTCTTT. The encoded protein is CASRTGNTEAFF.